These 25 T cell receptor beta chains were all obtained from the same sample, sequenced in a study of blood T cell repertoires in COVID-19. Assay: immunoSEQ multiplex PCR; the TCRdb copy retains only in-frame clones and omits some. In the table there are approximately 230,000 clones, 82% of which are singletons. Source material: PBMCs or T cells enriched from blood (not recorded which). These receptors all stem from a man aged 35 to 55 who had recovered from COVID-19.

As for this clone: The CDR3 carries no conserved terminal phenylalanine or tryptophan, so it likely arises from a read error. The limits of the CDR3 on the DNA are not certain, so only TCRdb's listed CDR3 is given. The CDR3 is CAWSVRGAL. The chain combines TRBV30 with TRBJ1-1; TRBD1 was called by the table and not checked on the DNA. The CDR3 extends over 9 residues, inclusive of both ends. Per the germline V gene, CDR1 is GTSNPN and CDR2 is SVGIG (reference sequence).

This clone was picked up one time. The gene calls are TRBV3-1 (or the pseudogene TRBV3-2) and TRBJ2-1; 13 bases agree with TRBD2. CDR1 and CDR2 from the germline V gene are LGHDT and YNNKEL (reference sequence). This CDR3 comprises 17 residues. V was pared by 6 bases and J by 4 bases, with 9 bases of the junction left unmatched. This chain's CDR3 is CASRLQGTSGTYNEQFF. The CDR3 bases are TGTGCCAGCAGACTACAAGGGACTAGCGGGACTTACAATGAGCAGTTCTTC.

Only one count was recorded for this clone. The rearrangement joins TRBV11-2 to TRBJ1-1; 9 bases align to TRBD1. Unmatched junction bases numbered 5, after V lost 3 bases and J lost 3 bases. This CDR3 is built from 15 residues. From germline, CDR1 is SGHAT and CDR2 FQNNGV. CDR3 sequence: CASSFTQGADTEAFF. For the CDR3, the DNA is TGTGCCAGCAGCTTCACACAGGGGGCGGACACTGAAGCTTTCTTT.

V and J are TRBV2 and TRBJ2-5; no clear D gene. The germline gives CDR1 SNHLY, CDR2 FYNNEI. Trimming pared 5 bases from V and 3 bases from J, leaving 7 bases between. The CDR3 runs 12 residues. The CDR3 coding sequence is TGTGCCAGCAGTCGCGTGAAAGAGACCCAGTACTTC. It encodes CASSRVKETQYF.

This clone was seen a single time. The chain has TRBV5-1 and TRBJ1-2; D not resolved. V lost 2 bases and J lost 3, with 14 bases in between. CDR1 is SGHRS, CDR2 YFSETQ, per germline. This CDR3 has 15 amino acids. CDR3 DNA sequence: TGCGCCAGCAGCTTCGGGAATAGCCGCGACTATGGCTACACCTTC. It specifies CASSFGNSRDYGYTF.

The rearrangement joins TRBV10-3 to TRBJ1-3; the match to TRBD1 covers 7 bases. Germline CDR1 and CDR2: ENHRY and SYGVKD. After removal of 4 bases from V and 10 bases from J, the junction contained 16 bases not matched to a gene. The CDR3 runs to 16 residues. The CDR3 loop is CAISGIDDLGQETIYF. The CDR3, as DNA: TGTGCCATCAGTGGAATCGACGATTTAGGACAGGAGACCATATATTTT.

The genes are TRBV5-1 and TRBJ2-2; D may be TRBD1 (5 bases). The CDR3 extends over 12 amino acids. Per germline, CDR1 SGHRS and CDR2 YFSETQ. The V gene lost 2 bases and the J gene lost 7 bases, with 6 bases spanning the gap. The CDR3 DNA sequence: TGCGCCAGCAGCTTTAGGGGCGGGGAGCTGTTTTTT. It specifies CASSFRGGELFF.

The rearrangement uses TRBV28 and TRBJ1-2; 10 positions match TRBD1. The CDR3 is 15 amino acids. Germline V gene lookup returns CDR1 MDHEN and CDR2 SYDVKM. Trimming removed 6 bases from V and 7 bases from J; junction bases left unmatched: 11. The DNA for the CDR3 is TGTGCCAGCAGCCCGCCGTCCCGGGACAGGGGTGGCTACACCTTC. Residues: CASSPPSRDRGGYTF.

This chain uses TRBV10-3 with TRBJ2-3; D call uncertain. The CDR3 extends over 12 amino acids. The germline V gene encodes CDR1 ENHRY and CDR2 SYGVKD. Deletions cut 3 bases from V and 2 bases from J, with 3 bases between. CDR3 residues: CAISDSTDTQYF. The CDR3 DNA is TGTGCCATCAGTGACTCCACAGATACGCAGTATTTT.

The chain employs TRBV6-4 and TRBJ1-1; 7 nucleotides align to TRBD1. Germline V lookup: CDR1 MRHNA, CDR2 SNTAGT. J was trimmed by 8 bases and V by 4 bases; bases with no gene match: 10. The CDR3 consists of 14 residues. For the CDR3, the DNA is TGTGCCAGCAGTGGAACTGACAGGGATAGAGAAGCTTTCTTT. Translated: CASSGTDRDREAFF.

The chain carries TRBV15 and TRBJ1-2; no firm D call. The CDR3 has 13 residues. Trimming left V 5 bases short and J 4 bases short, with 11 bases between. Germline V CDR1 and CDR2: LNHNV, YYDKDF (reference sequence). CDR3 in DNA: TGTGCCACCAGCGTTCCGGGAACCTATGGCTACACCTTC. Translated: CATSVPGTYGYTF.

The chain couples TRBV9 to TRBJ1-1, with no clear D. This CDR3 is built from 15 residues. CDR1 is SGDLS and CDR2 is YYNGEE in the germline V gene. V gave up 4 bases and J gave up 5 bases, with 18 bases separating them. The CDR3 loop is CASSPMGSVGTEAFF. The CDR3 coding sequence is TGTGCCAGCAGCCCGATGGGCTCGGTCGGAACTGAAGCTTTCTTT.

This clone was seen only a few times. This rearrangement joins TRBV6-5 to TRBJ1-6; tentatively, D is TRBD1 (5 bases). Germline V gene data show CDR1 as MNHEY and CDR2 as SVGAGI. The germline V and J ends were trimmed by 0 bases and 11 bases, with 14 bases remaining between them. CDR3 length: 15 amino acids. As DNA, the CDR3 is TGTGCCAGCAGTTACTCGGGTCAGGGTCGTACACCCCTCCACTTT. Translating gives CASSYSGQGRTPLHF.

This clone was detected only once. The chain couples TRBV5-5 to TRBJ1-3; D gene ambiguous. V lost 0 bases and J lost 6, with 13 bases in between. CDR3 length: 15 residues. The germline V gene has CDR1 SGHKS and CDR2 YYEKEE (reference sequence). The CDR3 DNA sequence: TGTGCCAGCAGCTTGGGTCAGTTGGTCGCAAACACCATATATTTT. This codes for CASSLGQLVANTIYF.

In DNA form, the CDR3 reads TGCAGTGGTCGAGGGCTGACCCAGTACTTC. It is translated as CSGRGLTQYF. The chain joins TRBV20-1 to TRBJ2-5; possibly TRBD2 for D (5 bases). In germline, CDR1 is DFQATT, CDR2 SNEGSKA (reference sequence). This CDR3 is 10 amino acids long. V was pared by 7 bases and J by 7 bases, with 10 bases between.

This chain joins TRBV5-1 and TRBJ1-2; weak D call: TRBD1 (5 bases). The germline V gene encodes CDR1 SGHRS and CDR2 YFSETQ. Deletions cut 2 bases from V and 6 bases from J, with 17 bases between. The CDR3 spans 15 residues. As DNA, the CDR3 is TGCGCCAGCAGCTTTTTAGCGGGGGATAAGGATGGCTACACCTTC. The encoded protein is CASSFLAGDKDGYTF.

The V call is TRBV5-4, the J call TRBJ2-1; 12 nucleotides agree with TRBD2. The CDR3 is 15 residues long. Looked up from germline, CDR1 is SGHNT and CDR2 is YYREEE (reference sequence). V was clipped by 3 bases and J by 8 bases; unmatched bases: 6. For the CDR3, the DNA is TGTGCCAGCAGCTCAGGACTAGCGGGACAGGATGAGCAGTTCTTC. This sequence encodes CASSSGLAGQDEQFF.

This rearrangement joins TRBV24-1 to TRBJ2-7; 7 nucleotides agree with TRBD2. The ends lost 3 bases at V and 3 bases at J; junction bases unmatched: 4. Looked up from germline, CDR1 is KGHDR and CDR2 is SFDVKD. The CDR3 runs to 14 residues. As DNA, the CDR3 is TGTGCCACCAGTGATCGGACTAGAAACTACGAGCAGTACTTC. Translated: CATSDRTRNYEQYF.

The chain recombines TRBV4-3 with TRBJ1-1; 10 bases fit TRBD1. Germline CDR1 is LGHNA and CDR2 is YSLEER. The CDR3 sequence is 18 residues long. Trimming removed 1 base from V and 4 bases from J; junction bases left unmatched: 12. CDR3 coding DNA: TGCGCCAGCAGCCAAGGGGGGACAGGGGTCGAAGGGGGCACTGAAGCTTTCTTT. Encoded protein: CASSQGGTGVEGGTEAFF.

The V and J genes are TRBV6-6 and TRBJ2-5; 7 nucleotides match TRBD2. Germline V lookup: CDR1 MNHNY, CDR2 SVGAGI (reference sequence). This CDR3 comprises 17 residues. The V segment lost 5 bases and the J segment 3 bases; nucleotides outside the gene matches: 15. The CDR3 spells CASSPPLKSGTKETQYF. The CDR3 nucleotides read TGTGCCAGCAGTCCACCGTTAAAATCCGGGACTAAAGAGACCCAGTACTTC.

The chain is built from TRBV19 and TRBJ2-7; 8 bases match TRBD1. The length of the CDR3 is 15 residues. Germline assignment: CDR1 LNHDA and CDR2 SQIVND (reference sequence). V gave up 3 bases and J gave up 2 bases; unmatched junction bases: 6. CDR3 amino acids: CASSIAGQATYEQYF. In DNA form, the CDR3 reads TGTGCCAGTAGTATCGCGGGACAGGCCACCTACGAGCAGTACTTC.

The chain carries TRBV5-1 and TRBJ2-2; D may be TRBD2 (6 bases). The V end lost 0 bases, the J end lost 1 base, and 13 bases lay between the germline ends. The V gene's germline CDR1 is SGHRS and CDR2 YFSETQ. The CDR3 length is 17 residues. The CDR3 DNA is TGCGCCAGCAGCTTGGCCATAGGGACTTTGAACACCGGGGAGCTGTTTTTT. It encodes CASSLAIGTLNTGELFF.

The genes are TRBV5-1 and TRBJ2-7, with 7 bases lining up with TRBD1. V was clipped by 4 bases and J by 4 bases; unmatched bases: 5. CDR1 and CDR2 (germline): SGHRS, YFSETQ. The CDR3 has 13 amino acids. CDR3 protein: CASSRQGEYEQYF. In DNA form, the CDR3 reads TGCGCCAGCAGCCGACAGGGTGAATACGAGCAGTACTTC.

V usage is TRBV30 and J usage is TRBJ1-2; D might be TRBD1 (6 bases). V lost 2 bases, J lost 7 bases, and 17 bases lay in between. Germline lookup yields CDR1 GTSNPN and CDR2 SVGIG (reference sequence). The CDR3 extends over 14 amino acids. For the CDR3, the DNA is TGTGCCTGGAGTCCAAGGGGGGGCGTGAGTGGCTACACCTTC. It specifies CAWSPRGGVSGYTF.

The chain has TRBV28 and TRBJ1-1; D gene ambiguous. Trimming shortened V by 2 bases and J by 8 bases, and 12 bases separated the two germline ends. Germline CDR1 is MDHEN and CDR2 is SYDVKM. This CDR3 spans 13 amino acids. For the CDR3, the DNA is TGTGCCAGCAGTTTAATCGAGAGGGTAGAAGCTTTCTTT. This encodes CASSLIERVEAFF.